Below, 20 T cell receptor beta chains from the same sample are listed, as sequenced in a study of identical twins. TCRdb reprocessed the 5' RACE reads via MiXCR and lists one record per CDR3 protein. In the table there are about 690,000 distinct CDR3 sequences, around 6% of which are singletons. Sequences were obtained from naive T cells sorted from blood. Receptors originate from a young man in good health.

The table lists this clonotype with many counts. The CDR3 sequence: CASTFTGSVTGELFF. CDR3 DNA: TGTGCCAGCACCTTTACCGGATCCGTTACCGGGGAGCTGTTTTTT. The chain has TRBV27 and TRBJ2-2; D not resolved. Germline V gene data show CDR1 as MNHEY and CDR2 as SMNVEV (reference sequence). Trimming took off 7 bases at V and 5 bases at J, with 17 bases between the two ends. The CDR3 covers 15 residues.

This clonotype was seen many times. The V gene is TRBV29-1, the J gene TRBJ1-4; 7 positions match TRBD1. CDR1 is SQVTM and CDR2 is ANQGSEA in the germline V gene. The V segment lost 6 bases and the J segment 4 bases; nucleotides outside the gene matches: 8. The CDR3 contains 14 residues. The CDR3 region is CSVEQGNGNEKLFF. As DNA, the CDR3 is TGCAGCGTCGAACAGGGGAATGGTAATGAAAAACTGTTTTTT.

Many counts were recorded for this clonotype. This rearrangement joins TRBV29-1 to TRBJ2-5; a possible D gene is TRBD2 (6 bases). The V gene lost 6 bases and the J gene lost 0 bases, with 17 bases spanning the gap. In germline, CDR1 is SQVTM, CDR2 ANQGSEA. This CDR3 has 15 residues. CDR3 coding DNA: TGCAGCGTCCTGGCGCGGGATACCTACCAAGAGACCCAGTACTTC. Its translation: CSVLARDTYQETQYF.

This clonotype has ten or more counts. This chain connects TRBV20-1 to TRBJ2-2, with D uncertain. This CDR3 is 10 amino acids long. Germline V lookup: CDR1 DFQATT, CDR2 SNEGSKA (reference sequence). V lost 1 base and J 6 bases, leaving 0 bases between the germline ends. The CDR3 DNA reads TGCAGTGCTAGAGCCGGGGAGCTGTTTTTT. It codes for CSARAGELFF.

In this sample, this clonotype turned up many times. The chain employs TRBV20-1 and TRBJ1-1; D is unresolved. The CDR3 runs to 12 residues. Germline CDR1 reads DFQATT; CDR2 reads SNEGSKA (reference sequence). The V end lost 5 bases, the J end lost 4 bases, and 11 bases lay between the germline ends. The CDR3 nucleotides are TGCAGTGCTCACAGAGGATCCACTGAAGCTTTCTTT. This codes for CSAHRGSTEAFF.

V gene TRBV14 combines with J gene TRBJ2-1; 7 positions agree with TRBD1. V was pared by 2 bases and J by 5 bases, with 3 bases of the junction left unmatched. CDR1 and CDR2 (germline): SGHDN, FVKESK. The CDR3 consists of 14 residues. The CDR3, as DNA: TGTGCCAGCAGCCAACCGGGACAGAACAATGAGCAGTTCTTC. Encoded protein: CASSQPGQNNEQFF. The full variable domain, in which reference TRBV14 and TRBJ2-1 provide the parts outside the CDR3, is EAGVTQFPSHSVIEKGQTVTLRCDPISGHDNLYWYRRVMGKEIKFLLHFVKESKQDESGMPNNRFLAERTGGTYSTLKVQPAELEDSGVYFCASSQPGQNNEQFFGPGTRLTVL.

This clonotype was observed at least ten times. The chain is built from TRBV20-1 and TRBJ2-1, with D perhaps matching TRBD1 or TRBD2 (5 bases each). From germline, CDR1 is DFQATT and CDR2 SNEGSKA (reference sequence). There are 16 residues in the CDR3. V was cut by 1 base and J by 0 bases, with 13 bases left in between. CDR3 sequence: CSARAGTRSSYNEQFF. CDR3 sequence (DNA): TGCAGTGCTAGAGCTGGGACCCGAAGCTCCTACAATGAGCAGTTCTTC.

In its sample, this clonotype was seen many times. This sequence joins TRBV10-3 and TRBJ2-3; D perhaps matches TRBD2 (5 bases). Trimming cost V 3 bases and J 6 bases, with 7 bases left between them. Per germline, CDR1 ENHRY and CDR2 SYGVKD. The CDR3 runs 12 residues. The CDR3 nucleotides read TGTGCCATCAGTGACTCGGGGGATACGCAGTATTTT. It encodes CAISDSGDTQYF.

Only a few counts were recorded for this clonotype. The chain links TRBV11-2 to TRBJ1-1, with D perhaps matching TRBD1 (6 bases). V lost 4 bases and J lost 11, with 20 bases in between. Germline assignment: CDR1 SGHAT and CDR2 FQNNGV. This CDR3 region has 14 residues. This CDR3 reads CASSSTRDPRGAFF. The CDR3 nucleotides read TGTGCCAGCAGCTCCACAAGGGATCCGAGGGGGGCTTTCTTT.

This clonotype was counted at least ten times. The rearrangement uses TRBV5-1 and TRBJ2-3; TRBD2 agrees at 7 bases. CDR1 and CDR2 from the germline V gene are SGHRS and YFSETQ. V gave up 0 bases and J gave up 3 bases; unmatched junction bases: 7. The CDR3 loop spans 16 amino acids. CDR3 DNA sequence: TGCGCCAGCAGCTTGGCGCTCGCGGGAGCTACAGATACGCAGTATTTT. Its translation: CASSLALAGATDTQYF.

This clonotype was detected only a few times. The chain uses TRBV11-3 and TRBJ2-1; no firm D call. The germline V and J ends were trimmed by 6 bases and 16 bases, with 19 bases remaining between them. CDR1 SGHNT and CDR2 YENEEA come from the germline V gene. The CDR3 runs to 12 residues. CDR3 amino acids: CASSFELDPHFF. DNA for the CDR3: TGTGCCAGCAGTTTCGAACTGGACCCGCATTTCTTC.

This chain links TRBV5-1 with TRBJ1-4; 7 bases agree with TRBD1. The germline gives CDR1 SGHRS, CDR2 YFSETQ. The CDR3 consists of 16 residues. The trim removed 3 bases at V and 8 bases at J, leaving 13 bases unmatched. CDR3 in DNA: TGCGCCAGCAGCTCAAACAGGGGACACCTAGAAGAAAAACTGTTTTTT. Translating gives CASSSNRGHLEEKLFF.

This chain links TRBV7-9 with TRBJ1-1; D gene uncertain. This CDR3 region has 12 residues. The germline V gene has CDR1 SEHNR and CDR2 FQNEAQ (reference sequence). Deletions cut 5 bases from V and 2 bases from J, with 6 bases between. CDR3 nucleotide sequence: TGTGCCAGCAGCGACTACAACACTGAAGCTTTCTTT. Protein sequence: CASSDYNTEAFF. The full variable domain, completed using reference TRBV7-9 and TRBJ1-1, is DTGVSQNPRHKITKRGQNVTFRCDPISEHNRLYWYRQTLGQGPEFLTYFQNEAQLEKSRLLSDRFSAERPKGSFSTLEIQRTEQGDSAMYLCASSDYNTEAFFGQGTRLTVV.

This clonotype came up many times. This chain joins TRBV20-1 and TRBJ2-1; D perhaps matches TRBD1 (6 bases). CDR3 length: 11 residues. Per germline, CDR1 DFQATT and CDR2 SNEGSKA (reference sequence). V was clipped by 7 bases and J by 4 bases, with 8 bases between them. CDR3 in DNA: TGCAGTGGAGGACAGTACAATGAGCAGTTCTTC. Its protein is CSGGQYNEQFF.

The chain has TRBV18 and TRBJ2-3; 14 bases agree with TRBD2. The CDR3 spans 18 residues. V gave up 5 bases and J gave up 4 bases; unmatched junction bases: 11. Germline CDR1 KGHSH, CDR2 LQKENI. CDR3 amino acids: CASSYSLTSGRAPDTQYF. The CDR3, as DNA: TGTGCCAGCTCATACAGCCTGACTAGCGGGAGGGCCCCAGATACGCAGTATTTT.

In this sample, this clonotype turned up many times. The V call is TRBV12-3 or TRBV12-4, the J call TRBJ2-1, with D maybe TRBD1 (5 bases). The CDR3 is 14 amino acids. V lost 6 bases, J lost 6 bases, and 15 bases lay in between. The CDR3 reads CASSPSAGRNEQFF. CDR3 coding DNA: TGTGCCAGCAGCCCATCTGCAGGGCGCAATGAGCAGTTCTTC.

This clonotype was picked up many times. J is TRBJ2-1 and V is TRBV27; TRBD2 is a possible D gene (6 bases). Germline CDR1 reads MNHEY; CDR2 reads SMNVEV (reference sequence). Trimming pared 3 bases from V and 4 bases from J, leaving 16 bases between. This CDR3 region has 16 residues. The CDR3: CASSFSGGMGYNEQFF. The CDR3, as DNA: TGTGCCAGCAGTTTCTCCGGCGGGATGGGGTACAATGAGCAGTTCTTC.

At least ten counts were recorded for this clonotype. The rearrangement joins TRBV11-2 to TRBJ1-3; D is ambiguous. Trimming left V 4 bases short and J 4 bases short, with 11 bases between. The germline V gene has CDR1 SGHAT and CDR2 FQNNGV. This CDR3 spans 14 amino acids. Here the CDR3 reads CASSSPLVGNTIYF. CDR3 coding DNA: TGTGCCAGCAGCTCCCCCCTAGTGGGAAACACCATATATTTT.

The J gene is TRBJ2-2, the V gene TRBV4-2, with 9 positions matching TRBD2. CDR3 length: 18 residues. Trimming took 0 bases from V and 7 from J; bases not matched to a gene: 12. Germline CDR1 reads LGHNA; CDR2 reads YNFKEQ. DNA for the CDR3: TGTGCCAGCAGCCAAGATGCTTGGGCGGGAGGGCCCGGCGGGGAGCTGTTTTTT. This sequence encodes CASSQDAWAGGPGGELFF.

This clonotype was found many times. This chain links TRBV6-1 with TRBJ1-1; TRBD1 is a possible D gene (5 bases). The V and J ends lost 7 bases and 1 base respectively, with 13 bases between them. Per germline, CDR1 MNHNS and CDR2 SASEGT. The CDR3 runs to 14 residues. This CDR3 reads CASNKGRGNTEAFF. The CDR3 DNA is TGTGCCAGCAACAAGGGGCGGGGGAACACTGAAGCTTTCTTT.